The 20 T cell receptor beta chains listed next were all sequenced from one sample in a study of low-dose radiotherapy and immunotherapy resistance in tumors. Time point in this sample: before trial treatment. Alpha- and beta-chain coverage of first-strand cDNA came from TRAV- and TRBV-specific primers. With a V-primer adapter and a constant-region primer, TCRs were amplified for roughly 21 PCR cycles. TCRdb redid the calling of the reads with MiXCR, one entry per CDR3 protein. The sample includes some 71,000 distinct CDR3 sequences, 31% of them seen just once. The sample in question was PBMCs, obtained before treatment. Source of these receptors: a female donor with ovarian cancer.

This clonotype was observed a handful of times. The V call is TRBV7-9, the J call TRBJ2-7, with a weak D call TRBD1 (6 bases). V lost 5 bases to trimming and J lost 5 bases, with 13 bases between them. The CDR3 sequence is 13 residues long. Germline-derived CDR1 and CDR2 are SEHNR and FQNEAQ (reference sequence). The CDR3 coding sequence is TGTGCCAGCAGCCACCTTCAGGGGAACGAGCAGTACTTC. Protein: CASSHLQGNEQYF.

This clonotype appeared a few times. The CDR3: CASSGPSGSGTDTQYF. CDR3 in DNA: TGTGCCAGCAGTGGTCCGAGCGGGAGCGGCACAGATACGCAGTATTTT. The gene calls are TRBV6-6 and TRBJ2-3, with 8 bases identical to TRBD2. CDR1 MNHNY and CDR2 SVGAGI come from the germline V gene (reference sequence). CDR3 size: 16 residues. V lost 5 bases, J lost 1 base, and 8 bases stayed unmatched.

This clonotype was found a few times. The chain links TRBV23-1 to TRBJ2-4; D may be TRBD2 (5 bases). TRBV23-1 is known as an ORF, though its function is uncertain. The CDR3 is 14 amino acids. In nucleotides, the CDR3 is TGCCAGCAGTCAATCCGGGGTCCCAGAAACATTCAGTACTTC. It specifies CQQSIRGPRNIQYF.

The genes are TRBV27 and TRBJ1-5; no definite D call. Germline V gene sequence: CDR1 MNHEY, CDR2 SMNVEV (reference sequence). CDR3 size: 11 residues. V lost 5 bases and J lost 12, with 11 bases in between. CDR3 loop: CASSGGLGQHF. The CDR3 DNA sequence: TGTGCCAGCAGTGGAGGGTTGGGCCAGCATTTT.

V is TRBV11-2 and J is TRBJ1-1, with D unresolved. The CDR3 extends over 11 amino acids. V gave up 5 bases and J gave up 5 bases, with 6 bases separating them. Germline V CDR1 and CDR2: SGHAT, FQNNGV. CDR3 region: CASSPGTEAFF. In nucleotides, the CDR3 is TGTGCCAGCAGCCCCGGTACTGAAGCTTTCTTT. Full variable domain (remainder filled in from reference TRBV11-2 and TRBJ1-1): EAGVAQSPRYKIIEKRQSVAFWCNPISGHATLYWYQQILGQGPKLLIQFQNNGVVDDSQLPKDRFSAERLKGVDSTLKIQPAKLEDSAVYLCASSPGTEAFFGQGTRLTVV.

The genes are TRBV11-2 and TRBJ2-6; no definite D call. CDR1 SGHAT and CDR2 FQNNGV come from the germline V gene. This CDR3 spans 17 amino acids. V lost 5 bases and J lost 2, with 16 bases in between. CDR3 DNA: TGTGCCAGCAGCCACATATCTTTGGCGGCTGGGGCCAACGTCCTGACTTTC. This gives the protein CASSHISLAAGANVLTF.

This clonotype was found many times. This sequence joins TRBV28 and TRBJ1-5; D is ambiguous. The germline gives CDR1 MDHEN, CDR2 SYDVKM. V gave up 7 bases and J gave up 0 bases, with 16 bases separating them. This CDR3 contains 16 residues. The CDR3 nucleotides read TGTGCCAGCACCCCCCCGCGGGGATATAGCAATCAGCCCCAGCATTTT. This translates into CASTPPRGYSNQPQHF.

This chain joins TRBV28 and TRBJ1-1; D may be TRBD1 (5 bases). V was shortened by 5 bases and J by 3 bases, with 22 bases between the two germline ends. Germline CDR1 reads MDHEN; CDR2 reads SYDVKM. This CDR3 spans 17 amino acids. The DNA of the CDR3 is TGTGCCAGCAGTGCTGATCCGGGACGGACGTCCTACACTGAAGCTTTCTTT. Its translation is CASSADPGRTSYTEAFF.

This clonotype has a count of ten or more. V usage is TRBV7-6 and J usage is TRBJ1-1; 9 nucleotides align to TRBD1. Germline values: CDR1 SGHVS, CDR2 FNYEAQ. V was clipped by 1 base and J by 1 base; unmatched bases: 1. The CDR3 has 15 residues. The chain's CDR3 is CASSLDRGQNTEAFF. CDR3 coding DNA: TGTGCCAGCAGCTTAGACAGGGGGCAGAACACTGAAGCTTTCTTT.

There are a few counts of this clonotype. A much more abundant neighbour one base away suggests this may be a read error. The chain joins TRBV30 to TRBJ1-5, with D perhaps matching TRBD1 (6 bases). The germline V gene has CDR1 GTSNPN and CDR2 SVGIG (reference sequence). The CDR3 runs 15 residues. CDR3 amino acids: CTWNFRGVENQPQHF. The CDR3 coding sequence is TGTACCTGGAACTTTAGGGGGGTTGAAAATCAGCCCCAGCATTTT.

This clonotype was picked up a small number of times. The rearrangement joins TRBV20-1 to TRBJ2-1; 8 nucleotides match TRBD2. Looked up from germline, CDR1 is DFQATT and CDR2 is SNEGSKA (reference sequence). J gave up 7 bases and V 1 base, and 9 bases lay outside the gene matches. This CDR3 has 15 amino acids. CDR3 sequence: CSARGTSQIQNEQFF. DNA of the CDR3: TGCAGTGCTAGAGGGACTAGCCAAATCCAGAATGAGCAGTTCTTC.

This clonotype was seen many times. This chain uses TRBV2 with TRBJ2-1; no definite D call. Germline V gene data show CDR1 as SNHLY and CDR2 as FYNNEI. Between the trimmed V and J ends, which lost 6 bases and 9 bases, there was a span of 9 bases. The CDR3 has 11 amino acids. The CDR3 here is CASRYSFEQFF. CDR3 coding DNA: TGTGCCAGCAGGTACAGTTTTGAGCAGTTCTTC.

This clonotype is categorized as medium-sized. V and J are TRBV5-5 and TRBJ1-5; 8 bases agree with TRBD1. J lost 1 base, V lost 4 bases, and 7 bases had no gene match. CDR1 and CDR2 (germline): SGHKS, YYEKEE (reference sequence). The CDR3 spans 16 residues. The CDR3 is CASSQETGASNQPQHF. The CDR3 coding sequence is TGTGCCAGCAGCCAAGAGACAGGGGCGAGCAATCAGCCCCAGCATTTT. Filled out from reference TRBV5-5 and TRBJ1-5, the complete variable domain reads DAGVTQSPTHLIKTRGQQVTLRCSPISGHKSVSWYQQVLGQGPQFIFQYYEKEERGRGNFPDRFSARQFPNYSSELNVNALLLGDSALYLCASSQETGASNQPQHFGDGTRLSIL.

This clonotype has a count of ten or more. V and J are TRBV5-1 and TRBJ2-3; 11 nucleotides align to TRBD2. The CDR3 consists of 16 residues. V trimming: 7 bases; J trimming: 0 bases; junction bases outside the gene matches: 7. Germline values: CDR1 SGHRS, CDR2 YFSETQ. The CDR3 loop is CASAKLAGASTDTQYF. CDR3 nucleotides: TGCGCCAGCGCGAAACTAGCGGGGGCCAGCACAGATACGCAGTATTTT.

V gene TRBV4-1 combines with J gene TRBJ1-5; a possible D gene is TRBD1 (5 bases). V was clipped by 0 bases and J by 3 bases, with 9 bases between them. CDR1 is MGHRA and CDR2 is YSYEKL in the germline V gene. This CDR3 comprises 15 residues. The CDR3 DNA reads as TGCGCCAGCAGCCAAGAAACGGGGCACAATCAGCCCCAGCATTTT. Its protein is CASSQETGHNQPQHF.

This clonotype has ten or more counts. CDR3 sequence: CASSVGQGYYGYTF. The CDR3 region has the DNA TGTGCCAGTAGTGTAGGACAGGGGTACTATGGCTACACCTTC. The chain links TRBV19 to TRBJ1-2; 9 bases map to TRBD1. Germline V CDR1 and CDR2: LNHDA, SQIVND (reference sequence). V gave up 5 bases and J gave up 3 bases; unmatched junction bases: 4. The CDR3 extends over 14 amino acids.

The CDR3 nucleotides are TGTGCCAGCAGCCCGCCCGGACAGGTCTATGGCTACACCTTC. It encodes CASSPPGQVYGYTF. V usage is TRBV13 and J usage is TRBJ1-2, with 7 bases aligning to TRBD1. Germline V CDR1 and CDR2: PRHDT, FYEKMQ (reference sequence). J gave up 4 bases and V 5 bases, and 7 bases lay outside the gene matches. This CDR3 spans 14 amino acids.

This clonotype appeared many times. The chain couples TRBV7-2 to TRBJ2-7, with D unclear. Germline loops: CDR1 SGHTA, CDR2 FQGNSA. V lost 3 bases, J lost 1 base, and 4 bases lay in between. CDR3 length: 12 residues. The CDR3 DNA is TGTGCCAGCAGCTTCGGGTCCTACGAGCAGTACTTC. This gives the protein CASSFGSYEQYF.

The J gene is TRBJ1-1, the V gene TRBV25-1; D is undetermined. The V end was cut by 8 bases, the J end by 4 bases, with 8 bases between. CDR3 length: 11 amino acids. CDR1 MGHDK and CDR2 SYGVNS come from the germline V gene. As DNA, the CDR3 is TGTGCCAGCCTTACGGGCACTGAAGCTTTCTTT. It is translated as CASLTGTEAFF.

This clonotype was found many times. CDR3 sequence (DNA): TGTGCCAGCAGTTTCGCGGGACAGGGGAACACTGAAGCTTTCTTT. Translating gives CASSFAGQGNTEAFF. The chain couples TRBV12-3 or TRBV12-4 to TRBJ1-1; TRBD1 aligns across 9 bases. There are 15 residues in the CDR3. Trimming removed 3 bases from V and 1 base from J; junction bases left unmatched: 3.